These 9 T cell receptor beta chains came from one sample sequenced in a study of cytomegalovirus exposure and HLA in healthy donors. The PCR used 60 Vbeta and 13 Jbeta primers. Measured with immunoSEQ multiplex PCR; TCRdb has only the in-frame clones, and not every one. The sample comprises roughly 170,000 clones, about 75% of which are singletons, and approximately 2.4% rests with the top ten. The specimen was PBMCs. The receptors derive from a female donor in good health and CMV-seronegative.

The chain joins TRBV4-3 to TRBJ2-1; tentatively, D is TRBD1 (5 bases). The germline V gene encodes CDR1 LGHNA and CDR2 YSLEER. V lost 3 bases, J lost 1 base, and 10 bases lay in between. The CDR3 is made up of 15 amino acids. CDR3: CASSQGRTSYNEQFF. Here the CDR3 DNA reads TGCGCCAGCAGCCAGGGCCGGACATCCTACAATGAGCAGTTCTTC.

The V and J genes are TRBV9 and TRBJ2-3; 12 bases match TRBD2. After removal of 4 bases from V and 6 bases from J, the junction contained 9 bases not matched to a gene. CDR3 size: 16 residues. In germline, CDR1 is SGDLS, CDR2 YYNGEE. CDR3 DNA sequence: TGTGCCAGCAGCCCGATCCCTAGCGGGAGGGATGATACGCAGTATTTT. Amino acids: CASSPIPSGRDDTQYF.

This clone was counted at least ten times. The rearrangement links TRBV5-4 to TRBJ1-2, with 8 bases lining up with TRBD1. CDR3 length: 13 residues. The germline V gene encodes CDR1 SGHNT and CDR2 YYREEE (reference sequence). With 5 bases clipped from V and 9 bases from J, the junction kept 9 bases outside the gene matches. CDR3 loop: CASSWTGRWSYTF. CDR3 nucleotides: TGTGCCAGCAGTTGGACAGGGCGCTGGAGCTACACCTTC.

The J gene is TRBJ2-7, the V gene TRBV29-1, with TRBD2 as a possible D gene (5 bases). There are 13 residues in the CDR3. CDR1 is SQVTM and CDR2 is ANQGSEA in the germline V gene. The V gene lost 4 bases and the J gene lost 0 bases, with 10 bases spanning the gap. The CDR3 region is CSVGLANSYEQYF. DNA for the CDR3: TGCAGCGTTGGCCTAGCAAACTCCTACGAGCAGTACTTC.

The rearrangement links TRBV2 to TRBJ1-5; D gene uncertain. Germline CDR1 SNHLY, CDR2 FYNNEI. The V gene lost 4 bases and the J gene lost 0 bases, with 7 bases spanning the gap. This CDR3 spans 14 amino acids. CDR3 nucleotide sequence: TGTGCCAGCAGTGTTAGCTCTAGCAATCAGCCCCAGCATTTT. Amino acids: CASSVSSSNQPQHF.

The chain combines TRBV9 with TRBJ1-1, with 8 bases that match TRBD1. The ends lost 0 bases at V and 8 bases at J; junction bases unmatched: 3. This CDR3 is built from 13 residues. Germline V gene sequence: CDR1 SGDLS, CDR2 YYNGEE. CDR3 sequence (DNA): TGTGCCAGCAGCGTAGGGGGACAGGAAGAAGCTTTCTTT. Protein product: CASSVGGQEEAFF.

In this sample, this clone turned up a few times. The chain has TRBV9 and TRBJ1-3; 9 bases are a match to TRBD1. The CDR3 has 16 amino acids. Looked up from germline, CDR1 is SGDLS and CDR2 is YYNGEE. The V gene end was trimmed by 3 bases and the J gene end by 4 bases; junction bases not matched to a gene: 8. CDR3 protein: CASSAGQGRAGNTIYF. The CDR3 DNA is TGTGCCAGCAGCGCGGGACAGGGAAGGGCGGGAAACACCATATATTTT. Together with reference TRBV9 and TRBJ1-3, the CDR3 gives the full variable domain: DSGVTQTPKHLITATGQRVTLRCSPRSGDLSVYWYQQSLDQGLQFLIQYYNGEERAKGNILERFSAQQFPDLHSELNLSSLELGDSALYFCASSAGQGRAGNTIYFGEGSWLTVV.

V and J are TRBV7-8 and TRBJ2-5; 10 nucleotides line up with TRBD2. Trimming cost V 4 bases and J 2 bases; bases outside gene matches: 4. CDR1 is SGHVS, CDR2 FQNEAQ, per germline. The CDR3 sequence is 15 residues long. DNA of the CDR3: TGTGCCAGCAGCTCCAGCGGGGGGGTACAAGAGACCCAGTACTTC. Protein sequence: CASSSSGGVQETQYF.

This clone has just a few counts. CDR3 coding DNA: TGCGCCAGCAGCCAAACAGGGAGAGGTGAAAAACTGTTTTTT. Protein sequence: CASSQTGRGEKLFF. V gene TRBV4-1 combines with J gene TRBJ1-4, with a tentative D call TRBD1 (6 bases). Per germline, CDR1 MGHRA and CDR2 YSYEKL. The length of the CDR3 is 14 residues. Trimming stripped 2 bases from V and 7 bases from J, with 11 bases between.